The rows below give T cell receptor beta chains drawn from one sample of a study of cytomegalovirus exposure and HLA in healthy donors. The repertoire was sequenced with immunoSEQ multiplex PCR; TCRdb's copy has only in-frame clones and lacks some. The repertoire has about 170,000 clones, under 80% of them found once; the top ten carry 2.5% to 3%. Sample: PBMCs. The source of these receptors is a man aged 35-49 years in good health and CMV-seronegative. Both conserved end residues are part of each CDR3. D genes are given only for firm matches. For some rows the clone size is stated as once, few or many, or as a class when expanded; others skip it.

TRBV10-3	18	NA	TRBJ2-3	NA	TGTGCCATCAGTGAGGGTCGGGGATCGCAGGGGAGCACAGATACGCAGTATTTT	CAISEGRGSQGSTDTQYF
TRBV19	14	NA	TRBJ2-2	NA	TGTGCCAGTAGTATCAACAGGAACACCGGGGAGCTGTTTTTT	CASSINRNTGELFF
TRBV4-2	22	few	TRBJ2-1	TRBD2	TGTGCCAGCAGCCGACGCAGTGGGGCACCAACTAGCGGGGGGTGGGGACACAATGAGCAGTTCTTC	CASSRRSGAPTSGGWGHNEQFF
TRBV30	13	NA	TRBJ2-3	TRBD1	TGTGCCTGGACGGGACAGAGCACAGATACGCAGTATTTT	CAWTGQSTDTQYF
TRBV9	16	NA	TRBJ2-2	TRBD2	TGTGCCAGCAGCTCGATGCCCGGGAGGGGCACCGGGGAGCTGTTTTTT	CASSSMPGRGTGELFF
TRBV7-2	16	NA	TRBJ2-5	TRBD1	TGTGCCAGCAGCCAACACATCTCAGGGGGCGCGGAGACCCAGTACTTC	CASSQHISGGAETQYF
TRBV5-8	10	NA	TRBJ1-6	NA	TGTGCCAGCAGCCGTTCACCCCTCCACTTT	CASSRSPLHF
TRBV5-4	15	NA	TRBJ1-2	NA	TGTGCCAGCAGCTTTCCTGGAGGGGTAGGAGGGGGCTACACCTTC	CASSFPGGVGGGYTF
TRBV18	17	NA	TRBJ2-3	TRBD1	TGTGCCAGCTCAACAATGGGACAGGCGGGATACACAGATACGCAGTATTTT	CASSTMGQAGYTDTQYF
TRBV6-1	14	NA	TRBJ2-5	NA	TGTGCCAGCACCAACGACCGAGGCAGAGAGACCCAGTACTTC	CASTNDRGRETQYF
TRBV29-1	13	NA	TRBJ1-2	TRBD1	TGCAGCGTAACGGGACAGGGGCTCTATGGCTACACCTTC	CSVTGQGLYGYTF
TRBV2	13	NA	TRBJ1-3	NA	TGTGCCAGCAGTGTGGAGGGCGGAAACACCATATATTTT	CASSVEGGNTIYF
TRBV29-1	16	NA	TRBJ1-3	TRBD1	TGCAGCGTTGAAGCCCCGACAGGGAGGCTCGGAAACACCATATATTTT	CSVEAPTGRLGNTIYF
TRBV7-2	18	NA	TRBJ2-1	NA	TGTGCCAGCAGCTTTAGGGGCCCCCCTCGGGTCTCCTACAATGAGCAGTTCTTC	CASSFRGPPRVSYNEQFF
TRBV7-2	15	NA	TRBJ1-1	NA	TGTGCCAGCAGCTCCGACGGGACAAAAAACACTGAAGCTTTCTTT	CASSSDGTKNTEAFF
TRBV5-1	15	NA	TRBJ2-7	TRBD2	TGCGCCAGCAGCTTGGCACTAGCGAGCTCCTACGAGCAGTACTTC	CASSLALASSYEQYF
TRBV30	15	NA	TRBJ2-1	TRBD2	TGTGCCTGGAGCGGCGGGACTAGCGGATACAATGAGCAGTTCTTC	CAWSGGTSGYNEQFF
TRBV18	14	few	TRBJ1-1	TRBD1	TGTGCCAGCTCTCGGGGACAGGGTGACACTGAAGCTTTCTTT	CASSRGQGDTEAFF
TRBV2	15	NA	TRBJ2-7	TRBD2	TGTGCCAGCAACCCAACTAGCGGGGGGGCCTACGAGCAGTACTTC	CASNPTSGGAYEQYF
TRBV5-8	13	few	TRBJ1-1	NA	TGTGCCAGCAGCTTGGATCCGAGGACTGAAGCTTTCTTT	CASSLDPRTEAFF
TRBV6-1	14	NA	TRBJ1-1	NA	TGTGCCAGCAGACTACAGGGCCCGGAAACTGAAGCTTTCTTT	CASRLQGPETEAFF
TRBV19	17	few	TRBJ1-3	TRBD1	TGTGCCAGTAGTACCATTTTCGGACAGGCCTCTGGAAACACCATATATTTT	CASSTIFGQASGNTIYF
TRBV27	14	NA	TRBJ2-3	NA	TGTGCCAGCAGTTCCCTACAGCGCACAGATACGCAGTATTTT	CASSSLQRTDTQYF
TRBV30	14	few	TRBJ1-6	NA	TGTGCCTGGGAGACAGGACCGCAAAATTCACCCCTCCACTTT	CAWETGPQNSPLHF
TRBV12-5	14	few	TRBJ2-7	NA	TGTGCTAGTGGTTTGGGATACCAGACCTACGAGCAGTACTTC	CASGLGYQTYEQYF
TRBV28	17	NA	TRBJ1-4	TRBD1	TGTGCCAGCAGTCCCCGGGACAGGGCAAACACTAATGAAAAACTGTTTTTT	CASSPRDRANTNEKLFF
TRBV5-1	16	NA	TRBJ1-6	TRBD1	TGCGCCAGCAGCTTGGTGGGACAGGGGGCAGGGTCACCCCTCCACTTT	CASSLVGQGAGSPLHF
TRBV7-2	17	once	TRBJ2-7	TRBD1	TGTGCCAGCAGCCCCGTAGGGACAGGGGGCGGGTCCTACGAGCAGTACTTC	CASSPVGTGGGSYEQYF
TRBV29-1	12	NA	TRBJ2-5	NA	TGCAGCACTTTCCCTGCCAGGGAGGCCCAGTACTTC	CSTFPAREAQYF
TRBV6-1	13	NA	TRBJ1-2	NA	TGTGCCAGCAGTGAAGAGGGAGACAGGCGTTTCACCTTC	CASSEEGDRRFTF
TRBV5-1	14	NA	TRBJ2-3	TRBD2	TGCGCCAGCAGCTTGGGACTAGCGGGAGATACGCAGTATTTT	CASSLGLAGDTQYF
TRBV28	15	few	TRBJ1-2	TRBD1	TGTGCCAGCAGGGACTCGGGACAGGGTGACTATGGCTACACCTTC	CASRDSGQGDYGYTF
TRBV7-2	16	NA	TRBJ2-3	TRBD2	TGTGCCAGCAGCCCAAGACTAGCGGGAGAGAAAGATACGCAGTATTTT	CASSPRLAGEKDTQYF
TRBV11-2	16	once	TRBJ1-2	NA	TGTGCCAGCAGCTTAGATGGGGCAGGATATAACTATGGCTACACCTTC	CASSLDGAGYNYGYTF
TRBV10-3	14	NA	TRBJ2-7	NA	TGTGCCATCAGCCCTAGCGTTCGAGGATACGAGCAGTACTTC	CAISPSVRGYEQYF
TRBV7-3	15	NA	TRBJ2-1	TRBD2	TGTGCCAGCAGCCCCGGGACTAGCACGGTCGATGAGCAGTTCTTC	CASSPGTSTVDEQFF
TRBV7-2	14	NA	TRBJ2-1	NA	TGTGCCAGCAGCCTGGGGACTTCCTACAATGAGCAGTTCTTC	CASSLGTSYNEQFF
TRBV7-9	14	NA	TRBJ1-1	NA	TGTTCCAGCAGCTTAGACCTGAGGGCGGCTGAAGCTTTCTTT	CSSSLDLRAAEAFF
TRBV14	15	few	TRBJ2-5	TRBD1	TGTGCCAGCAGCTTCCGGGACAGGGGGAGGCAGACCCAGTACTTC	CASSFRDRGRQTQYF
TRBV7-9	13	few	TRBJ1-5	NA	TGTGCCAGCAGCTCCTGGGGGGGTCAGCCCCAGCATTTT	CASSSWGGQPQHF
TRBV28	13	NA	TRBJ2-3	NA	TGTGCCAGCAGCCAGAGGGGCACAGATACGCAGTATTTT	CASSQRGTDTQYF
TRBV30	13	NA	TRBJ1-1	TRBD1	TGTGCCTGGGCAGGACAGGGCAACACTGAAGCTTTCTTT	CAWAGQGNTEAFF
TRBV7-2	13	NA	TRBJ1-1	TRBD1	TGTGCCAGCAGCGTAGACCGGGACAGGGCAGCTTTCTTT	CASSVDRDRAAFF
TRBV5-6	16	NA	TRBJ1-6	TRBD1	TGTGCCAGCAGCTTGGTCCCAGGGGGCGGAAATTCACCCCTCCACTTT	CASSLVPGGGNSPLHF
TRBV30	13	NA	TRBJ2-2	TRBD1	TGTGCCTGGAACCCGGGACAGAACGGGGAGCTGTTTTTT	CAWNPGQNGELFF
TRBV7-2	16	NA	TRBJ1-3	NA	TGTGCCAGCAGCACCGAGACAGCCCCAGCTGGAAACACCATATATTTT	CASSTETAPAGNTIYF
TRBV12-5	15	NA	TRBJ2-3	NA	TGTGCTAGTGGGCCTCGTGGGGGAGGCGCAGATACGCAGTATTTT	CASGPRGGGADTQYF
TRBV15	15	NA	TRBJ2-7	TRBD2	TGTGCCACCAGCAGACGACTAGCGGGAGCTAACGAGCAGTACTTC	CATSRRLAGANEQYF
TRBV7-3	12	NA	TRBJ1-4	NA	TGTGCCAGCAGCTTAATTCCGGAAAAACTGTTTTTT	CASSLIPEKLFF
TRBV19	14	NA	TRBJ2-7	NA	TGTGCCAGTAGTATTCGGGCAGGGATCAACGAGCAGTACTTC	CASSIRAGINEQYF